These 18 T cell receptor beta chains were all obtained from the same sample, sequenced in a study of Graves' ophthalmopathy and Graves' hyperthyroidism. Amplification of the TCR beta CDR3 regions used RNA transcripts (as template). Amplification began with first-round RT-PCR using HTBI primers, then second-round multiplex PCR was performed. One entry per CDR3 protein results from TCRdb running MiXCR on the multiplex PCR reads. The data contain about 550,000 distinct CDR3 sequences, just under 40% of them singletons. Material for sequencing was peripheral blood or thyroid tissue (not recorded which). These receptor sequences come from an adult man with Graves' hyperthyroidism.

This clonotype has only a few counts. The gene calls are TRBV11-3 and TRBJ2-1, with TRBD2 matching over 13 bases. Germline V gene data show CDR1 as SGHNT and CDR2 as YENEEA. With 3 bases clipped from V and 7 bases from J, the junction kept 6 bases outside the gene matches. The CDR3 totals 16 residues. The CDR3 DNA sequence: TGTGCCAGCAGCTTTAGATTGGGACTAGCGGGAAATGAGCAGTTCTTC. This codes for CASSFRLGLAGNEQFF.

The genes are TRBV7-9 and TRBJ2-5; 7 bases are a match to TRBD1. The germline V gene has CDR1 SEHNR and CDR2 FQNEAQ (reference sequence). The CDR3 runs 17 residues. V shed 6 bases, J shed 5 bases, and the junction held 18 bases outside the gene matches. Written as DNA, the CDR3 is TGTGCCAGCAGTTCTTCTCGACAGGGCTTAACCGGGGAGACCCAGTACTTC. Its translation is CASSSSRQGLTGETQYF.

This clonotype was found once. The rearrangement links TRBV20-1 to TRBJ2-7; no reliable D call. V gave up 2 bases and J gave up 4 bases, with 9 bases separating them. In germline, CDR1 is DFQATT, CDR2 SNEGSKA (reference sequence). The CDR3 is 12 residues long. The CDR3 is CSARPDEYEQYF. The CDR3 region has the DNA TGCAGTGCTAGACCAGATGAATACGAGCAGTACTTC.

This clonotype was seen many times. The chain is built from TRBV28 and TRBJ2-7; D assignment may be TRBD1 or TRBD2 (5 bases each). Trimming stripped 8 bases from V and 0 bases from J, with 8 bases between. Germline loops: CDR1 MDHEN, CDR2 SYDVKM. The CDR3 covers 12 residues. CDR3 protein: CASGTASYEQYF. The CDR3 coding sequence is TGTGCCAGCGGGACCGCCTCCTACGAGCAGTACTTC.

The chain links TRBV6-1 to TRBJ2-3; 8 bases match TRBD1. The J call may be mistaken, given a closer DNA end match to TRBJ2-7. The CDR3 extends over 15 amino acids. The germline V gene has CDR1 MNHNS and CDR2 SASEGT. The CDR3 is CATTSGRGHVDTQYF. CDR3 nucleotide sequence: TGTGCCACCACCTCCGGCAGGGGGCATGTAGATACGCAGTACTTC.

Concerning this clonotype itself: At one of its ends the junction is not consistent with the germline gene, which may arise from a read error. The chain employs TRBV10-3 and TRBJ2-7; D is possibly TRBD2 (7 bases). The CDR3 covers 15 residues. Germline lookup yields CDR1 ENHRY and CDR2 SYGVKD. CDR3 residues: CASSYSTAGALEQYF. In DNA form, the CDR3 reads TGTGCCAGCAGTTACTCGACCGCGGGGGCATTGGAGCAGTACTTC.

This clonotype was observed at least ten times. This CDR3 reads CASSLTSGRQTQYF. CDR3 nucleotide sequence: TGTGCCAGCAGCCTGACTAGCGGGAGACAGACCCAGTACTTC. The chain has TRBV11-2 and TRBJ2-5, with 12 bases that match TRBD2. The germline V gene has CDR1 SGHAT and CDR2 FQNNGV. V lost 5 bases and J lost 6; bases outside the gene matches: 4. The CDR3 runs 14 residues.

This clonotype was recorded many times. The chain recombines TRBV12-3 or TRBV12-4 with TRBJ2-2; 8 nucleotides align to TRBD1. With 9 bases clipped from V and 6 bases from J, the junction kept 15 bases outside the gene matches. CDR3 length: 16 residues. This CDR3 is CASPRAGTGSAGELFF. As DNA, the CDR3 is TGTGCCAGTCCCCGCGCCGGGACAGGTAGCGCCGGGGAGCTGTTTTTT.

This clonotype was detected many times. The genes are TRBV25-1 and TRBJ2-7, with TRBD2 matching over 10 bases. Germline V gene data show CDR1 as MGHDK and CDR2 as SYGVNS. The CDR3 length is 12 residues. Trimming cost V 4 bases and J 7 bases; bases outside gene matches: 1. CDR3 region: CASSGAGGEQYF. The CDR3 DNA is TGTGCCAGCAGTGGAGCGGGAGGGGAGCAGTACTTC.

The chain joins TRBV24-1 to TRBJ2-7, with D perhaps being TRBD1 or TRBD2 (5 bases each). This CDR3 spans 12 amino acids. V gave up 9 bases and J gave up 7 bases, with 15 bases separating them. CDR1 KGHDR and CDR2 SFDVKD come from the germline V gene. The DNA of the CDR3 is TGTGCCACCGGGACGGCAAACAATGAGCAGTACTTC. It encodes CATGTANNEQYF.

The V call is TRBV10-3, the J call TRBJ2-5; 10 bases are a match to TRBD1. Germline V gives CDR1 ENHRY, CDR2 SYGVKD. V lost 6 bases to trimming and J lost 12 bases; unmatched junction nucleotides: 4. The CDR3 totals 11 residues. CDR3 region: CAISAGTGEYF. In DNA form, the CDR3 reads TGTGCCATCAGCGCCGGGACAGGGGAGTACTTC.

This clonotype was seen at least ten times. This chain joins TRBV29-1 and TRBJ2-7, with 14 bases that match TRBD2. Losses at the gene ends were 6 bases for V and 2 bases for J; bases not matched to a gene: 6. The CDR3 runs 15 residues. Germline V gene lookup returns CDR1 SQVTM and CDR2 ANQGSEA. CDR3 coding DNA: TGCAGCGTAAAACCGGGACTAGCGGGAGCCTACGAGCAGTACTTC. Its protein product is CSVKPGLAGAYEQYF.

For the CDR3, the DNA is TGCAGCGTGGCACCCCAGGGAGCCTACAATGAGCAGTTCTTC. This translates into CSVAPQGAYNEQFF. The V call is TRBV29-1, the J call TRBJ2-1; D is possibly TRBD1 or TRBD2 (5 bases each). There are 14 residues in the CDR3. V lost 6 bases and J 2 bases, leaving 14 bases between the germline ends. Germline V gene sequence: CDR1 SQVTM, CDR2 ANQGSEA.

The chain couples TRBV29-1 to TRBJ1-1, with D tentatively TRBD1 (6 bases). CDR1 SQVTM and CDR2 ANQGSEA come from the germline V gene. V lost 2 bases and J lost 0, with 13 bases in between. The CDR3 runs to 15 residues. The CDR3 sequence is CSVERGDNLNTEAFF. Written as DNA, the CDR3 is TGCAGCGTTGAAAGGGGGGACAATCTGAACACTGAAGCTTTCTTT.

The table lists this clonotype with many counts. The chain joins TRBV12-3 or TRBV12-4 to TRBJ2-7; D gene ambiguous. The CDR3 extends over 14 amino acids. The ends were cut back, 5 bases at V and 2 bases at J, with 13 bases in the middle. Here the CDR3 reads CASSPPGETYEQYF. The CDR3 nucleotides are TGTGCCAGCAGTCCCCCAGGAGAAACCTACGAGCAGTACTTC.

The CDR3 nucleotides are TGTGCCTGGAGATCGGACAGGGGGCCTTCACCCCTCCACTTT. Protein sequence: CAWRSDRGPSPLHF. The chain combines TRBV30 with TRBJ1-6; TRBD1 aligns across 11 bases. This CDR3 has 14 amino acids. The germline gives CDR1 GTSNPN, CDR2 SVGIG (reference sequence). Germline trimming cut 3 bases from V and 9 bases from J; bases unmatched to any gene: 4.

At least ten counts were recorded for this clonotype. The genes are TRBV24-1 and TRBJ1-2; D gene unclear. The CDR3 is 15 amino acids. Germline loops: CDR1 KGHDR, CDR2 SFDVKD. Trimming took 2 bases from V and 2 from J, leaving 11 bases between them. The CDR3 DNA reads TGTGCCACCAGTGATTCAGCCGGATTGAACTATGGCTACACCTTC. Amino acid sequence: CATSDSAGLNYGYTF.

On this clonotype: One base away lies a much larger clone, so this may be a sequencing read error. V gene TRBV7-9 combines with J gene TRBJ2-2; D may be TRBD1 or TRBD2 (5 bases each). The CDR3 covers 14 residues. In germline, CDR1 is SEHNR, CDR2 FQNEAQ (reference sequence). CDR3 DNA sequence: TGTGCCAGTAGGCCGGGACCGAGCACCGGGGAGCCGTTTTTT. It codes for CASRPGPSTGEPFF.